Described below is a single TCR beta chain sequence and its context. As yet, its antigen is unknown. This sample stems from a study of shared clonotypes between healthy human individuals. Study-wide results and caveats: Generation probability values for non-shared clonotypes were lower than those for clonotypes shared by all four donors. The naive CD4 repertoires of a handful of donors were compared, and approximately 5% of clonotypes were shared. Clonotype sharing among donors was expected to depend on sequencing depth.

Sequenced by immunoSEQ multiplex PCR; TCRdb stores in-frame clones only, minus some. Of approximately 1,000,000 clones in the sample, 75% to 85% were seen once. The donors were adults (healthy and HIV-negative) with no recent acute infections or vaccinations. The receptor was derived from a man between 18 and 35 years old in good health. Some clones in this sample may be carry-over from other donors' samples. Specimen: memory CD4+ T cells from PBMCs. The subset is: CD45RA-negative fraction.

The CDR3 protein is CASSQDQGGQPYNEQFF. For the CDR3, the DNA is TGTGCCAGCAGCCAAGATCAGGGCGGGCAGCCCTACAATGAGCAGTTCTTC. The chain uses TRBV4-2 and TRBJ2-1, with D perhaps TRBD1 or TRBD2 (5 bases each). Germline CDR1 is LGHNA and CDR2 is YNFKEQ. The length of the CDR3 is 17 residues. V was pared by 0 bases and J by 2 bases, with 14 bases between.